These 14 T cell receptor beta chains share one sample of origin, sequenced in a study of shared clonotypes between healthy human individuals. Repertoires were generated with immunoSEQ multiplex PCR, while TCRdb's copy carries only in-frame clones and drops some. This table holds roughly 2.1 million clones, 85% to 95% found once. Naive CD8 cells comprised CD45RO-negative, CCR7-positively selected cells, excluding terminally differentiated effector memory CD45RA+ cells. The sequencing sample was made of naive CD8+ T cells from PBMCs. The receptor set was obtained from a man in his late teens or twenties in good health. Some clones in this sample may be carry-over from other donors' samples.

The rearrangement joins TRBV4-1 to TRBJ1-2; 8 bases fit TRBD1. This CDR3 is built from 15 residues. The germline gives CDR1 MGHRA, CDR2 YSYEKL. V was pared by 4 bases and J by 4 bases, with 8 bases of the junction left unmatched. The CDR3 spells CASSLSGQGAYGYTF. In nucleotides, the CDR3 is TGCGCCAGCAGCCTAAGTGGACAGGGAGCCTATGGCTACACCTTC.

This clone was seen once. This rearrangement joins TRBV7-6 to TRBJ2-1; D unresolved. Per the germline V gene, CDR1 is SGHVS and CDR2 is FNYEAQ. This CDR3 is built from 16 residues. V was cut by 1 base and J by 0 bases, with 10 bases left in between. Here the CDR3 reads CASSLDLPSSYNEQFF. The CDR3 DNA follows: TGTGCCAGCAGCTTAGATTTACCTAGCTCCTACAATGAGCAGTTCTTC.

The CDR3 nucleotides are TGTGCCAGCAGTCGGACTAGCGGATATAGCACAGATACGCAGTATTTT. It encodes CASSRTSGYSTDTQYF. This chain links TRBV28 with TRBJ2-3; 10 positions agree with TRBD2. Germline-derived CDR1 and CDR2 are MDHEN and SYDVKM. The CDR3 is 16 residues long. After removal of 5 bases from V and 0 bases from J, the junction contained 5 bases not matched to a gene.

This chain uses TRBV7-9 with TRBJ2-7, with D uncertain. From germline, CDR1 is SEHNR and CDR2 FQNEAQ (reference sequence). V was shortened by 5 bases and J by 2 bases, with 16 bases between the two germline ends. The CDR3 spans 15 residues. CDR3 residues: CASSVRTKTAYEQYF. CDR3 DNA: TGTGCCAGCAGCGTCCGCACCAAGACGGCCTACGAGCAGTACTTC.

For the CDR3, the DNA is TGTGCCAGCAGTTTTAGAGTACAGGCATTGCGCTATGGCTACACCTTC. Its protein product is CASSFRVQALRYGYTF. This chain joins TRBV28 and TRBJ1-2; a possible D gene is TRBD1 (5 bases). The CDR3 has 16 residues. CDR1 is MDHEN, CDR2 SYDVKM, per germline. Between the trimmed V and J ends, which lost 3 bases and 4 bases, there was a span of 18 bases.

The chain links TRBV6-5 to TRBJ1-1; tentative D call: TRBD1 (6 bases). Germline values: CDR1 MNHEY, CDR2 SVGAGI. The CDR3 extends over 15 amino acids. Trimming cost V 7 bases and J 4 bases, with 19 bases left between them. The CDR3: CASITGGGRSTEAFF. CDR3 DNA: TGTGCCAGCATCACGGGGGGCGGAAGAAGCACTGAAGCTTTCTTT.

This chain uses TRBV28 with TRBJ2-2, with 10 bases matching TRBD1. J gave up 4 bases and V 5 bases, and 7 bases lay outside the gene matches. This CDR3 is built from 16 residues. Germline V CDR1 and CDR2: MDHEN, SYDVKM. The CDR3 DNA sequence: TGTGCCAGCAGTCCCCCGGGACAGGGGCTCACCGGGGAGCTGTTTTTT. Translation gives CASSPPGQGLTGELFF.

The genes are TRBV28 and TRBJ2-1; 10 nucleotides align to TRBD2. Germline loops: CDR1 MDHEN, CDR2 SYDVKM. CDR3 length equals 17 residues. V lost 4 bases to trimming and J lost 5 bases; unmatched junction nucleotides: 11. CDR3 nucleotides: TGTGCCAGCAGTTATCGGAGGACTAGCGGCTTCAACAATGAGCAGTTCTTC. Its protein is CASSYRRTSGFNNEQFF.

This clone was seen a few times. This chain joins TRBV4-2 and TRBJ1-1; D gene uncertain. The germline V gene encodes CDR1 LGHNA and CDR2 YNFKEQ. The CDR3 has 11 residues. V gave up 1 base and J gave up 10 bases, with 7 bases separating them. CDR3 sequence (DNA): TGTGCCAGCAGCCAAGCGGGTGGAGCTTTCTTT. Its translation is CASSQAGGAFF.

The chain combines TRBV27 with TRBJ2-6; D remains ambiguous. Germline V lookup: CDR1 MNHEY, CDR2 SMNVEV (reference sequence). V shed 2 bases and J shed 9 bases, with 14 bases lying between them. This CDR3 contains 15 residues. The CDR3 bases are TGTGCCAGCAGTTTAAGTAGTTACAAGGTCAACGTCCTGACTTTC. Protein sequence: CASSLSSYKVNVLTF.

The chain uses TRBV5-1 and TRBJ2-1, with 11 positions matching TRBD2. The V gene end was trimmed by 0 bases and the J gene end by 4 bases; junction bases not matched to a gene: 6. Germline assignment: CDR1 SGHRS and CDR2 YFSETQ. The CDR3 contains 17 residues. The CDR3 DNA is TGCGCCAGCAGCTTGGCTAGCGGGGGGATTCGGTACAATGAGCAGTTCTTC. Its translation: CASSLASGGIRYNEQFF.

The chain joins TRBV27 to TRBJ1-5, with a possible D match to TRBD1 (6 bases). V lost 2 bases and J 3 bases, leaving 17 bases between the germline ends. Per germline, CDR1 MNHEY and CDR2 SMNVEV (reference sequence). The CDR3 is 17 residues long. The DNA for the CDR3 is TGTGCCAGCAGTTTAGGGGGGGCCCGAACTTTCAATCAGCCCCAGCATTTT. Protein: CASSLGGARTFNQPQHF.

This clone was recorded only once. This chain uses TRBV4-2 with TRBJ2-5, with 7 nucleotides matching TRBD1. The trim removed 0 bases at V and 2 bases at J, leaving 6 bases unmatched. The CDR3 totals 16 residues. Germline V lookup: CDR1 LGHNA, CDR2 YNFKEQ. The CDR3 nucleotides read TGTGCCAGCAGCCAAGAATACAGGGGATGGCAAGAGACCCAGTACTTC. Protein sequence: CASSQEYRGWQETQYF.

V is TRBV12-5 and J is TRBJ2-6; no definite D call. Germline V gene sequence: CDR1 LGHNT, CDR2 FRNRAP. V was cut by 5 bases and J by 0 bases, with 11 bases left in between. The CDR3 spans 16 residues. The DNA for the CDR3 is TGTGCTAGTGGTCCCCTCTCAGGCTCTGGGGCCAACGTCCTGACTTTC. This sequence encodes CASGPLSGSGANVLTF.